This T cell receptor (beta chain) was captured by sequencing in a study of blood T cells in healthy people across ages. Study-wide results and limits: Researchers judged that diversity estimates from one million T cells fell short of true values. Per million T cells, the diversity of TCR beta decreased roughly linearly as age advanced. With unsorted PBMCs, a conclusive comparison of naive versus antigen-experienced cells was not possible.

This clonotype was seen more than once but under ten times. Its antigen is not known. Primed by a sample-barcoded 5' primer and a J-beta primer mix, a second PCR proceeded for 7 to 11 cycles. MiXCR was run by TCRdb on the 5' RACE reads, yielding one entry per CDR3 protein. The sample consists of some 1.5 million distinct CDR3 sequences, 35% to 45% of them appearing once. The germline V gene has CDR1 MDHEN and CDR2 SYDVKM. V lost 3 bases, J lost 3 bases, and 4 bases stayed unmatched. The CDR3 totals 14 residues. At least 6 micrograms of total RNA were extracted per sample. The chain combines TRBV28 with TRBJ2-7; 8 bases are a match to TRBD1. This clonotype was sampled from a woman aged 18-35 years in good health. The sample comprised blood. The CDR3 sequence is CASSLWDRNYEQYF. The CDR3 region has the DNA TGTGCCAGCAGTTTGTGGGACAGGAACTACGAGCAGTACTTC.